Listed below are T cell receptor beta chains from one sample, sequenced in a study of breast tumors, draining lymph nodes, adjacent tissues. TCRdb itself ran the multiplex PCR reads through MiXCR, one entry per CDR3 protein. The sample lists about 6,600 distinct CDR3 sequences; about 40% were seen once. Source material: tumor-adjacent breast tissue. These receptors all stem from a female donor with breast cancer. Some clones in this sample may be carry-over from other donors' samples. Both conserved end residues are part of each CDR3. A D gene is named only where the DNA matches it firmly. Clone size, where shown, is once, few, many, or a class for clones that have expanded.

J gene | clone size | D gene | V gene | CDR3 protein | CDR3 DNA
TRBJ2-6 | many | TRBD1 | TRBV19 | CATGTGGRAGANVLTF | TGTGCCACGGGGACAGGGGGACGGGCTGGGGCCAACGTCCTGACTTTC
TRBJ2-6 | many | TRBD1 | TRBV18 | CASSPQGASGANVLTF | TGTGCCAGCTCACCCCAGGGGGCCTCTGGGGCCAACGTCCTGACTTTC
TRBJ2-5 | . | . | TRBV20-1 | CSASLATARETQYF | TGCAGTGCTAGTCTAGCGACGGCGAGAGAGACCCAGTACTTC
TRBJ2-3 | many | . | TRBV3-1 | CASSQRTDTQYF | TGTGCCAGCAGCCAACGCACAGATACGCAGTATTTT
TRBJ1-1 | . | . | TRBV20-1 | CSAREGRDTEAFF | TGCAGTGCTAGAGAGGGGAGAGACACTGAAGCTTTCTTT
TRBJ1-6 | . | TRBD1 | TRBV7-9 | CASNQPGQGNSPLHF | TGTGCCAGCAATCAACCGGGACAGGGAAATTCACCCCTCCACTTT
TRBJ2-7 | medium-sized | . | TRBV12-3/TRBV12-4 | CASSPVWGEQYF | TGTGCCAGCAGTCCCGTGTGGGGGGAGCAGTACTTC
TRBJ1-1 | once | . | TRBV9 | CASSPETDRTEAFF | TGTGCCAGCAGCCCAGAGACAGATCGGACTGAAGCTTTCTTT
TRBJ2-1 | medium-sized | TRBD1 | TRBV2 | CASAGTGGYVEQFF | TGTGCCAGCGCAGGGACAGGGGGCTACGTTGAGCAGTTCTTC
TRBJ2-5 | many | TRBD2 | TRBV10-3 | CAISETSGRSETQYF | TGTGCCATCAGTGAGACTAGCGGGAGGTCGGAGACCCAGTACTTC
TRBJ2-7 | . | . | TRBV7-2 | CASHTGNPYEQYF | TGTGCCAGCCATACGGGGAACCCCTACGAGCAGTACTTC
TRBJ2-7 | . | . | TRBV20-1 | CSADREQAREQYF | TGCAGTGCGGACCGGGAACAAGCGAGAGAGCAGTACTTC
TRBJ2-3 | . | . | TRBV28 | CASKGNLADTQYF | TGTGCCAGTAAAGGGAATCTGGCAGATACGCAGTATTTT
TRBJ2-5 | . | . | TRBV2 | CASRVAGNTETQYF | TGTGCCAGCAGGGTGGCGGGGAACACAGAGACCCAGTACTTC
TRBJ1-2 | . | . | TRBV20-1 | CSAIQGADYGYTF | TGCAGTGCTATTCAAGGGGCGGACTATGGCTACACCTTC
TRBJ2-7 | . | TRBD1 | TRBV24-1 | CATSGTGMSSEQYF | TGTGCCACCAGTGGGACAGGGATGTCGAGCGAGCAGTACTTC
TRBJ1-4 | . | . | TRBV29-1 | CSATLGREKLFF | TGCAGCGCCACCCTCGGGAGGGAAAAACTGTTTTTT
TRBJ1-2 | medium-sized | TRBD1 | TRBV12-3/TRBV12-4 | CASSAQGGVSSGYTF | TGTGCCAGCAGTGCACAGGGGGGCGTCTCGAGCGGCTACACCTTC
TRBJ1-5 | many | . | TRBV28 | CASSSLGQTQPQHF | TGTGCCAGCAGTTCCCTCGGACAGACTCAGCCCCAGCATTTT
TRBJ2-2 | . | . | TRBV25-1 | CASSGVTNTGELFF | TGTGCCAGCAGTGGGGTTACAAACACCGGGGAGCTGTTTTTT
TRBJ2-1 | once | TRBD2 | TRBV20-1 | CSARVASGYYNEQFF | TGCAGTGCTAGAGTCGCTAGCGGGTACTACAATGAGCAGTTCTTC
TRBJ2-3 | many | TRBD1 | TRBV14 | CASSPQGSWVNTQYF | TGTGCCAGCAGCCCACAGGGGAGTTGGGTAAATACGCAGTATTTT
TRBJ2-5 | . | TRBD1 | TRBV9 | CASSGRDSEETQYF | TGTGCCAGCAGCGGCCGGGACAGTGAAGAGACCCAGTACTTC
TRBJ2-3 | . | . | TRBV5-1 | CASSLNTASTDTQYF | TGCGCCAGCAGCTTGAATACAGCTAGCACAGATACGCAGTATTTT
TRBJ2-7 | large | TRBD2 | TRBV15 | CATSRDRGTSDEQYF | TGTGCCACCAGCAGAGATAGAGGGACTAGCGACGAGCAGTACTTC
TRBJ2-7 | . | TRBD2 | TRBV20-1 | CSARVPSGSAYEQYF | TGCAGTGCTAGAGTCCCTAGCGGGAGTGCCTACGAGCAGTACTTC
TRBJ2-1 | once | TRBD1 | TRBV4-1 | CASSPQGAGEQFF | TGCGCCAGCAGCCCGCAGGGGGCGGGTGAGCAGTTCTTC
TRBJ1-5 | many | . | TRBV18 | CASSPQGKGGNQPQHF | TGTGCCAGCTCACCACAGGGGAAGGGTGGCAATCAGCCCCAGCATTTT
TRBJ2-7 | medium-sized | . | TRBV7-2 | CASSSISYEQYF | TGTGCCAGCAGCTCCATTTCCTACGAGCAGTACTTC
TRBJ1-2 | medium-sized | . | TRBV28 | CASSPGTHPVYGYTF | TGTGCCAGCAGTCCCGGGACACATCCTGTGTATGGCTACACCTTC
TRBJ2-7 | . | . | TRBV7-3 | CASSLWGSLACEQYF | TGTGCCAGCAGCTTATGGGGGAGTCTAGCCTGCGAGCAGTACTTC
TRBJ1-6 | . | . | TRBV6-4 | CASSDLERGRNQDHSPLHF | TGTGCCAGCAGTGACTTGGAAAGGGGACGGAACCAAGATCATTCACCCCTCCACTTT
TRBJ2-7 | . | . | TRBV6-1 | CASSDGVVYEQYF | TGCGCCAGCAGTGACGGCGTTGTCTACGAGCAGTACTTC
TRBJ2-3 | . | TRBD2 | TRBV20-1 | CSAIEIAGGPHTQYF | TGCAGTGCGATAGAAATAGCGGGAGGGCCCCATACGCAGTATTTT
TRBJ1-1 | . | . | TRBV10-3 | CAISEEVVGYTEAFF | TGTGCCATCAGTGAGGAGGTAGTGGGGTACACTGAAGCTTTCTTT
TRBJ2-7 | . | TRBD2 | TRBV20-1 | CSARDAAGLASSYEQYF | TGCAGTGCTAGAGATGCTGCGGGACTAGCGAGCTCCTACGAGCAGTACTTC
TRBJ2-3 | many | TRBD1 | TRBV4-3 | CASSQDGTQEGQGRTDTQYF | TGCGCCAGCAGCCAAGATGGGACCCAAGAGGGACAGGGAAGAACAGATACGCAGTATTTT
TRBJ2-7 | once | . | TRBV30 | CAWSVGDEQYF | TGTGCCTGGAGTGTTGGCGACGAGCAGTACTTC
TRBJ2-1 | once | TRBD1 | TRBV7-9 | CASSLTDGQGEGCEQFF | TGTGCCAGCAGCCTAACGGACGGTCAGGGGGAAGGGTGTGAGCAGTTCTTC
TRBJ2-7 | . | TRBD1 | TRBV6-2/TRBV6-3 | CASSLSDRYEQYF | TGTGCCAGCAGTTTATCGGACAGGTACGAGCAGTACTTC
TRBJ2-4 | many | . | TRBV3-1 | CASSWDQNIQYF | TGTGCCAGCTCCTGGGATCAGAACATTCAGTACTTC
TRBJ2-5 | . | TRBD1 | TRBV24-1 | CATSGTGGLQETQYF | TGTGCCACCAGTGGTACAGGGGGCTTGCAAGAGACCCAGTACTTC
TRBJ1-4 | many | . | TRBV18 | CASSPTNEKLFF | TGTGCCAGCTCACCAACTAATGAAAAACTGTTTTTT
TRBJ2-7 | medium-sized | TRBD2 | TRBV4-3 | CASRQDVAGGFYEQYF | TGCGCCAGCAGACAAGACGTCGCGGGAGGATTCTACGAGCAGTACTTC
TRBJ2-1 | many | . | TRBV9 | CASSVEGLVFNEQFF | TGTGCCAGCAGCGTAGAGGGTCTGGTGTTCAATGAGCAGTTCTTC
TRBJ2-7 | many | TRBD2 | TRBV14 | CASSQDLGGWYEQYF | TGTGCCAGCAGCCAAGATCTGGGAGGGTGGTACGAGCAGTACTTC
TRBJ2-3 | medium-sized | . | TRBV6-4 | CASSLSSTDTQYF | TGTGCCAGCAGCCTTAGTAGCACAGATACGCAGTATTTT
TRBJ2-1 | . | . | TRBV5-8 | CASSRLLTDHSYNEQFF | TGTGCCAGCAGCCGACTGTTGACCGATCACTCCTACAATGAGCAGTTCTTC
TRBJ2-7 | . | TRBD1 | TRBV25-1 | CASSEYHGYHGGNRGACYEQYF | TGTGCCAGCAGTGAATACCATGGGTACCATGGGGGAAACAGGGGGGCCTGCTACGAGCAGTACTTC
TRBJ2-7 | . | TRBD2 | TRBV7-2 | CASSWTSGSYEQYF | TGTGCCAGCAGCTGGACTAGCGGTTCCTACGAGCAGTACTTC
TRBJ2-5 | medium-sized | . | TRBV20-1 | CSARDPRYSQETQYF | TGCAGTGCTAGAGACCCAAGATATAGCCAAGAGACCCAGTACTTC